This T cell receptor beta chain was recorded in a study of T cells expressing NK-cell markers. In the study overall: With respect to HCMV, seven of the eight sequenced donors were seropositive, and one was seronegative. Findings and caveats of the study: These clonotypes also led the CD3+CD56-NKG2C+ fraction in a handful of donors. The dominant NKG2C+ clonotypes represented about 1.0-7.0% of CD8+ T cells in six donors.

Notes on this clonotype: What it binds is not known.

The CDR3 loop spans 15 amino acids. Germline V gene data show CDR1 as SNHLY and CDR2 as FYNNEI. UMIs were included in TCR beta cDNA generated by 5'RACE template switching. TCRdb processed the 5' RACE reads again and assigns one entry to each CDR3 protein, with no DNA. The table lists hundreds of thousands of distinct CDR3 sequences, with less than 4.5% in the top ten. V and J are TRBV2 and TRBJ2-1; TCRdb gives TRBD2 as the D gene, but with no DNA this cannot be confirmed. Sequencing was done on a sample of blood T cells: a sorted CD56 or NKG2C T cell subset, CD4+ or CD8+ T cells, or bulk PBMC T cells (not recorded which). This TCR was recovered from a young man in good health. CDR3 residues: CASKETSGAYNEQFF.